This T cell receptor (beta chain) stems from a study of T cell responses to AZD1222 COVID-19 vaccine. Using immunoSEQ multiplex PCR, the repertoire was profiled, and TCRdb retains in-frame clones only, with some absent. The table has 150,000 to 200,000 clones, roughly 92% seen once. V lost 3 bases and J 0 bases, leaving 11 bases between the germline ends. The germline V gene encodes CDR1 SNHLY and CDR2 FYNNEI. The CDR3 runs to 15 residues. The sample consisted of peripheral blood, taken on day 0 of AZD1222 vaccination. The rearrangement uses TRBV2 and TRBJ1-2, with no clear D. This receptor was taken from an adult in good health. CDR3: CASSEPGVANYGYTF. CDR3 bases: TGTGCCAGCAGTGAGCCGGGAGTAGCTAACTATGGCTACACCTTC.